The subject of this entry is one T cell receptor beta chain. The ends were cut back, 3 bases at V and 6 bases at J, with 21 bases in the middle. The CDR3 sequence is 17 residues long. Germline CDR1 is LGHNA and CDR2 is YNFKEQ. The data belong to a study of blood T cell repertoires in COVID-19. Looking at the study overall: Donors in the United States, Italy and Spain gave samples during acute or convalescent COVID-19.

Participants spanned ages roughly 18 to 90 years and resided in some 22 US areas. Cohort 3 recovered donors had two negative PCRs, clearance, or symptom resolution. In the original workflow: Estimated nucleated cell counts came from reference gene primer amplification. TCRdb keeps only in-frame clones here, not all; method: immunoSEQ multiplex PCR. The DNA gave D and trimming, while V, J and clone size come from that table. The sample carries around 130,000 clones, roughly 84% recorded once. The sample was PBMCs or T cells enriched from blood (not recorded which). V gene TRBV4-2 combines with J gene TRBJ1-3; TRBD1 is a possible D gene (5 bases). The source is a woman between 25 and 40 years old who had recovered from COVID-19. The CDR3 region is CASSHQSGQLLPNTIYF. In DNA form, the CDR3 reads TGTGCCAGCAGCCATCAATCCGGACAACTTCTCCCAAACACCATATATTTT.